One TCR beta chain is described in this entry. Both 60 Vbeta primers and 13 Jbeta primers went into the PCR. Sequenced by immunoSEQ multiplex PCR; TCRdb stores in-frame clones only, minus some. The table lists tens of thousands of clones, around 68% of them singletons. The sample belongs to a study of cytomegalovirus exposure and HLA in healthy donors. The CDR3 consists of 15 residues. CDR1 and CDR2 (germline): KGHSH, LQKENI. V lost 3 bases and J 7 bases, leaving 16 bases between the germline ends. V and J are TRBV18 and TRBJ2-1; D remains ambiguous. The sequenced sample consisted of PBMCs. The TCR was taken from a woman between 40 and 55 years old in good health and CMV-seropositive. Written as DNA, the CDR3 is TGTGCCAGCTCACCGACGGTCCGGCGCAGGAATGAGCAGTTCTTC. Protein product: CASSPTVRRRNEQFF.